The 12 T cell receptor beta chains below come from one sample, sequenced in a study of T-cell memory formation after mild COVID-19. MiXCR was run by TCRdb on the 5' RACE reads, yielding one entry per CDR3 protein. The sample holds about 390,000 distinct CDR3 sequences, around a fifth seen once. Sequencing was performed on PBMCs or a T cell subset sorted from them (not recorded which). All receptors come from an adult woman who had mild COVID-19 (a few samples of this study predate the infection). Cell type and time point are not known.

This rearrangement joins TRBV5-1 to TRBJ1-2; 7 bases align to TRBD1. Trimming removed 2 bases from V and 4 bases from J; junction bases left unmatched: 8. The CDR3 is 15 amino acids. The germline CDR1 and CDR2 sequences are SGHRS and YFSETQ. Written as DNA, the CDR3 is TGCGCCAGCAGCTTTCCCGCAGGGGGTAGCTATGGCTACACCTTC. This gives the protein CASSFPAGGSYGYTF.

This chain links TRBV4-2 with TRBJ2-3; 7 bases are a match to TRBD2. The V gene end was trimmed by 1 base and the J gene end by 2 bases; junction bases not matched to a gene: 6. Germline V gene data show CDR1 as LGHNA and CDR2 as YNFKEQ. CDR3 length equals 16 residues. The CDR3 sequence: CASSQGLADNTDTQYF. CDR3 nucleotides: TGTGCCAGCAGCCAAGGACTAGCAGATAACACAGATACGCAGTATTTT.

CDR3 in amino acids: CASSPGHIYGYTF. CDR3 in DNA: TGTGCCAGCAGTCCGGGACACATTTATGGCTACACCTTC. The chain uses TRBV6-5 and TRBJ1-2; D is possibly TRBD1 (6 bases). Germline lookup yields CDR1 MNHEY and CDR2 SVGAGI. The CDR3 runs 13 residues. The V gene lost 5 bases and the J gene lost 5 bases, with 12 bases spanning the gap.

The J gene is TRBJ2-7, the V gene TRBV4-3; D could derive from TRBD1 or TRBD2 (6 bases each). In germline, CDR1 is LGHNA, CDR2 YSLEER. V was shortened by 3 bases and J by 6 bases, with 18 bases between the two germline ends. This CDR3 spans 15 amino acids. Written as DNA, the CDR3 is TGCGCCAGCAGCCAGGGAAGGGGGGTCTCTTCCGAGCAGTACTTC. The encoded protein is CASSQGRGVSSEQYF.

The chain links TRBV12-3 or TRBV12-4 to TRBJ1-4, with D hard to call. V lost 6 bases to trimming and J lost 8 bases, with 13 bases between them. The CDR3 contains 13 residues. The CDR3 loop reads CASRPGPSEKLFF. As DNA, the CDR3 is TGTGCCAGCAGGCCGGGTCCGTCGGAAAAACTGTTTTTT.

This clonotype was counted a few times. The chain links TRBV13 to TRBJ2-2; the match to TRBD2 covers 15 bases. The length of the CDR3 is 18 residues. V trimming: 4 bases; J trimming: 0 bases; junction bases outside the gene matches: 3. CDR1 is PRHDT and CDR2 is FYEKMQ in the germline V gene (reference sequence). CDR3 DNA sequence: TGTGCCAGCAGCTGGACTAGCGGGAGGGTCGCGAACACCGGGGAGCTGTTTTTT. Encoded protein: CASSWTSGRVANTGELFF.

The rearrangement uses TRBV2 and TRBJ1-5; the match to TRBD1 covers 7 bases. Germline assignment: CDR1 SNHLY and CDR2 FYNNEI. V shed 5 bases and J 1 base; nucleotides not matched to a gene: 5. The CDR3 covers 15 residues. This chain's CDR3 is CASSSMGQSNQPQHF. CDR3 bases: TGTGCCAGCAGTTCAATGGGACAGAGCAATCAGCCCCAGCATTTT. Looking up the rest from reference TRBV2 and TRBJ1-5 gives the full variable domain: EPEVTQTPSHQVTQMGQEVILRCVPISNHLYFYWYRQILGQKVEFLVSFYNNEISEKSEIFDDQFSVERPDGSNFTLKIRSTKLEDSAMYFCASSSMGQSNQPQHFGDGTRLSIL.

This clonotype was counted a few times. The V and J genes are TRBV12-3 or TRBV12-4 and TRBJ1-4; D uncertain. The CDR3 covers 14 residues. V shed 2 bases and J shed 0 bases, with 4 bases lying between them. The CDR3 region is CASSLSATNEKLFF. CDR3 bases: TGTGCCAGCAGTTTATCTGCAACTAATGAAAAACTGTTTTTT.

The chain uses TRBV2 and TRBJ2-5; D call uncertain. The CDR3 is made up of 16 amino acids. Trimming took 6 bases from V and 1 from J, leaving 18 bases between them. Looked up from germline, CDR1 is SNHLY and CDR2 is FYNNEI. The DNA of the CDR3 is TGTGCCAGCAGGACCTTAACATGGGAACCCCAAGAGACCCAGTACTTC. This translates into CASRTLTWEPQETQYF.

The chain joins TRBV6-1 to TRBJ2-3; 7 bases are a match to TRBD1. The CDR3 spans 14 residues. V lost 6 bases and J lost 2; bases outside the gene matches: 5. The germline V gene encodes CDR1 MNHNS and CDR2 SASEGT. The CDR3 nucleotides are TGTGCCAGCAGCCAGGGGGTCGACACAGATACGCAGTATTTT. Translated: CASSQGVDTDTQYF.

The table lists this clonotype with many counts. CDR3 sequence: CASSLTRGRLPSGANVLTF. The CDR3 bases are TGTGCCAGCAGCTTAACCCGCGGGAGGCTTCCCTCTGGGGCCAACGTCCTGACTTTC. This rearrangement joins TRBV7-3 to TRBJ2-6; 8 positions agree with TRBD2. Germline values: CDR1 SGHTA, CDR2 FQGTGA. The V and J ends lost 0 bases and 0 bases, in that order; junction bases with no gene match: 7. The CDR3 runs to 19 residues.

This clonotype came up many times. The J gene is TRBJ2-5, the V gene TRBV5-1, with no clear D. Trimming took 2 bases from V and 5 from J, leaving 10 bases between them. CDR1 and CDR2 from the germline V gene are SGHRS and YFSETQ. This CDR3 has 13 amino acids. The CDR3 here is CASSLEARETQYF. The CDR3 bases are TGCGCCAGCAGCTTAGAAGCGCGGGAGACCCAGTACTTC.